This entry is about one T cell receptor (beta chain). How the authors handled the data: Scientists estimated how many nucleated cells there were by amplifying reference gene primers. Sequencing was performed with immunoSEQ multiplex PCR; in TCRdb, only in-frame clones are kept and a portion is missing. That table gives V, J and clone size, and the DNA gave D and trimming. The sample holds 150,000 to 200,000 clones; approximately 73% are singletons and the top ten take approximately 16%. Assignments of participants to cohorts depended upon their own reported clinical history. V was cut by 2 bases and J by 1 base, with 21 bases left in between. Looked up from germline, CDR1 is SGHTA and CDR2 is FQGNSA. CDR3 length equals 19 residues. This record comes from a study of blood T cell repertoires in COVID-19.

The sequence derives from a woman in her forties or fifties with acute COVID-19. The sequencing sample was made of PBMCs or T cells enriched from blood (not recorded which). The chain has TRBV7-2 and TRBJ2-1; TRBD2 is a possible D gene (7 bases). The CDR3 DNA reads as TGTGCCAGCAGCTTAAGCCCCGGGGGAGGGGGATGGTCCTACAATGAGCAGTTCTTC. It encodes CASSLSPGGGGWSYNEQFF.